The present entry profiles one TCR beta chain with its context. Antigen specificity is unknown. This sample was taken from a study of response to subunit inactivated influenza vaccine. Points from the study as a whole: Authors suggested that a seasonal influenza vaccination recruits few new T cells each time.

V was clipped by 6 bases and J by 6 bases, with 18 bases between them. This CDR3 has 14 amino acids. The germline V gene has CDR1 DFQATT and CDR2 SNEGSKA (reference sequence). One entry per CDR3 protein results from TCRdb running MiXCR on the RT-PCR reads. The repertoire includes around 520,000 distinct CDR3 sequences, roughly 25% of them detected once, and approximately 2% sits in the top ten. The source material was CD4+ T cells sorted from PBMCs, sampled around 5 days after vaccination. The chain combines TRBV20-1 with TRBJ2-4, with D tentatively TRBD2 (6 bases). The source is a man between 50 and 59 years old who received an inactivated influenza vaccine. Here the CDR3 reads CSAESGLPGNIQYF. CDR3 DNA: TGCAGTGCGGAGTCGGGACTGCCGGGAAACATTCAGTACTTC.